Below, 13 T cell receptor beta chains from the same sample are listed, as sequenced in a study of blood T cell repertoires in COVID-19 (dated by TCRdb to the early 2020s). Library preparation employed the immunoSEQ multiplex PCR assay. As stored in TCRdb, this immuneACCESS dataset retains in-frame rearrangements with V and J assigned. A fraction of the clones does not appear; measured against another copy, unresolved V genes explain less than half of the discrepancy, and the remainder lacks a known reason. Across this sample there are 150,000 to 200,000 clones, with roughly four fifths seen only once. Of the sample, 6% to 8% falls within the top ten clones. The sample consisted of PBMCs or T cells enriched from blood (not recorded which). The receptors stem from a man in his forties or fifties who had recovered from COVID-19.

V is TRBV7-9 and J is TRBJ2-3; 11 bases fit TRBD2. The CDR3 runs 17 residues. Germline V lookup: CDR1 SEHNR, CDR2 FQNEAQ (reference sequence). The V segment lost 4 bases and the J segment 4 bases; nucleotides outside the gene matches: 10. CDR3 protein: CASSSRGSGGEADTQYF. The CDR3 bases are TGTGCCAGCAGCTCCCGGGGTAGCGGGGGGGAGGCAGATACGCAGTATTTT.

This clone has a single count. The rearrangement joins TRBV18 to TRBJ1-4, with unresolved D. The CDR3 spans 15 residues. Trimming removed 1 base from V and 3 bases from J, with 9 bases in between. From germline, CDR1 is KGHSH and CDR2 LQKENI. The CDR3 nucleotides are TGTGCCAGCTCACCACGTAAGGGAGCTAATGAAAAACTGTTTTTT. This codes for CASSPRKGANEKLFF.

This rearrangement joins TRBV7-8 to TRBJ1-2, with D maybe TRBD1 (5 bases). Germline assignment: CDR1 SGHVS and CDR2 FQNEAQ. Trimming left V 1 base short and J 6 bases short, with 9 bases between. The CDR3 has 13 residues. CDR3 in amino acids: CASSLGQGNGYTF. The CDR3 DNA sequence: TGTGCCAGCAGCTTAGGCCAGGGCAATGGCTACACCTTC.

Turning to this clone: This may be a read error: a much more frequent sequence differs by one nucleotide. The chain carries TRBV7-9 and TRBJ1-1; 8 nucleotides agree with TRBD1. Germline CDR1 is SEHNR and CDR2 is FQNEAQ (reference sequence). The length of the CDR3 is 13 residues. CDR3 bases: TGTGCCACAAACCCCGACAGGGGCACTGAAACTTTCTTT. Translated, it gives CATNPDRGTETFF.

The J gene is TRBJ2-5, the V gene TRBV19, with D possibly being TRBD2 (5 bases). The CDR3 runs to 14 residues. CDR1 LNHDA and CDR2 SQIVND come from the germline V gene (reference sequence). Trimming shortened V by 5 bases and J by 1 base, and 11 bases separated the two germline ends. The CDR3 sequence is CASSPRTVQETQYF. The CDR3 nucleotides read TGTGCCAGTAGTCCGCGGACTGTCCAAGAGACCCAGTACTTC.

The chain carries TRBV12-3 or TRBV12-4 and TRBJ2-5, with 8 bases lining up with TRBD1. This CDR3 comprises 13 residues. Germline trimming cut 7 bases from V and 3 bases from J; bases unmatched to any gene: 4. CDR3 amino acids: CASTSDREETQYF. DNA of the CDR3: TGTGCCAGCACCTCGGACAGGGAAGAGACCCAGTACTTC.

The chain has TRBV2 and TRBJ2-7; 8 positions agree with TRBD1. CDR1 is SNHLY and CDR2 is FYNNEI in the germline V gene. The CDR3 consists of 15 residues. The ends lost 9 bases at V and 4 bases at J; junction bases unmatched: 14. The CDR3 DNA reads as TGTGCCAGGATGATCGAACAGGGGGTCTTATACGAGCAGTACTTC. Its protein is CARMIEQGVLYEQYF. Full variable domain (missing parts from reference TRBV2 and TRBJ2-7): EPEVTQTPSHQVTQMGQEVILRCVPISNHLYFYWYRQILGQKVEFLVSFYNNEISEKSEIFDDQFSVERPDGSNFTLKIRSTKLEDSAMYFCARMIEQGVLYEQYFGPGTRLTVT.

The J gene is TRBJ1-2, the V gene TRBV18, with a possible D match to TRBD1 (5 bases). Germline assignment: CDR1 KGHSH and CDR2 LQKENI. This CDR3 spans 14 amino acids. The V end lost 0 bases, the J end lost 2 bases, and 7 bases lay between the germline ends. CDR3 nucleotides: TGTGCCAGCTCACCACCAGACAGAAACTATGGCTACACCTTC. The encoded protein is CASSPPDRNYGYTF.

The chain couples TRBV27 to TRBJ2-1; weak D call: TRBD2 (7 bases). The V gene lost 2 bases and the J gene lost 4 bases, with 9 bases spanning the gap. CDR3 length: 14 amino acids. Germline V lookup: CDR1 MNHEY, CDR2 SMNVEV (reference sequence). The CDR3 reads CASSLGGAYNEQFF. The CDR3 bases are TGTGCCAGCAGTTTAGGGGGGGCGTACAATGAGCAGTTCTTC.

The chain carries TRBV3-1 (or the pseudogene TRBV3-2) and TRBJ2-7, with TRBD1 identical over 9 bases. Unmatched junction bases numbered 1, after V lost 2 bases and J lost 2 bases. The CDR3 is made up of 14 amino acids. The germline V gene encodes CDR1 LGHDT and CDR2 YNNKEL (reference sequence). CDR3 residues: CASSQNRGPYEQYF. In DNA, the CDR3 is TGTGCCAGCAGCCAAAACAGGGGGCCCTACGAGCAGTACTTC.

The V call is TRBV6-5, the J call TRBJ2-7, with 10 bases aligning to TRBD2. Germline values: CDR1 MNHEY, CDR2 SVGAGI. After removal of 7 bases from V and 7 bases from J, the junction contained 10 bases not matched to a gene. This CDR3 has 14 amino acids. CDR3 sequence (DNA): TGTGCCAGCAAGGGCAGCGGGGGGGCGGTTGAGCAGTACTTC. The encoded protein is CASKGSGGAVEQYF.

This chain joins TRBV7-8 and TRBJ1-1; D unresolved. There are 15 residues in the CDR3. V gave up 0 bases and J gave up 4 bases, with 12 bases separating them. Per the germline V gene, CDR1 is SGHVS and CDR2 is FQNEAQ. The CDR3: CASSLAMGSRTEAFF. CDR3 in DNA: TGTGCCAGCAGCTTAGCGATGGGGAGTCGCACTGAAGCTTTCTTT. The complete variable domain, with remaining parts taken from reference TRBV7-8 and TRBJ1-1, reads GAGVSQSPRYKVAKRGQDVALRCDPISGHVSLFWYQQALGQGPEFLTYFQNEAQLDKSGLPSDRFFAERPEGSVSTLKIQRTQQEDSAVYLCASSLAMGSRTEAFFGQGTRLTVV.

The chain combines TRBV19 with TRBJ2-5; 8 bases agree with TRBD1. Germline V CDR1 and CDR2: LNHDA, SQIVND (reference sequence). This CDR3 is built from 17 residues. The V and J ends lost 5 bases and 4 bases, in that order; junction bases with no gene match: 15. CDR3: CASSLNQGAESLETQYF. As DNA, the CDR3 is TGTGCCAGTAGTTTGAATCAGGGGGCTGAATCTTTAGAGACCCAGTACTTC.